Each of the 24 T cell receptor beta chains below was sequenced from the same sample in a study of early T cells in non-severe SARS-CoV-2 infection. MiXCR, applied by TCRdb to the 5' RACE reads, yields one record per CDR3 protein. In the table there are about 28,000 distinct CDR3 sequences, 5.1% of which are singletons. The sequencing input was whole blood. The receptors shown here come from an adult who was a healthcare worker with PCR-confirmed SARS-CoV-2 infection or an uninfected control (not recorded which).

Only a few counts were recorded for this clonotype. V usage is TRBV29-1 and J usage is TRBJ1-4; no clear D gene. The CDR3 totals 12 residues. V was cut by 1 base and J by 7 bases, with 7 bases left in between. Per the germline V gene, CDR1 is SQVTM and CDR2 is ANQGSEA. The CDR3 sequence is CSVEGPSEKLFF. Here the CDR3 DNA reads TGCAGCGTTGAAGGTCCGTCTGAAAAACTGTTTTTT.

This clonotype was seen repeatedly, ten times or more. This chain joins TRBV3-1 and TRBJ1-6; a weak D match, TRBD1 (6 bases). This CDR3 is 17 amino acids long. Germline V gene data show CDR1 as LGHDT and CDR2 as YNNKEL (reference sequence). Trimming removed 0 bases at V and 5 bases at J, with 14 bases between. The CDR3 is CASSQELGGQNNSPLHF. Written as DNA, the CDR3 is TGTGCCAGCAGCCAAGAGCTTGGGGGGCAGAATAATTCACCCCTCCACTTT.

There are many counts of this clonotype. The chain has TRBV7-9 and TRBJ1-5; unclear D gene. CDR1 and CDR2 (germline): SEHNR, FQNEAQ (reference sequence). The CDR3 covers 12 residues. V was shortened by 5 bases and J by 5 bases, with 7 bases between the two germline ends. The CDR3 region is CASSLNHQPQHF. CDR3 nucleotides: TGTGCCAGCAGCCTTAACCATCAGCCCCAGCATTTT.

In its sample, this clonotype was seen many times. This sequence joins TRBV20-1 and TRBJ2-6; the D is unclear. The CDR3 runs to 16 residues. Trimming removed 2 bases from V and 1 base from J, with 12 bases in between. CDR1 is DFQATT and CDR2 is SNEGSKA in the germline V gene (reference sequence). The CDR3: CSARPTVDSGANVLTF. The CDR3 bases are TGCAGTGCTAGACCCACGGTAGATTCTGGGGCCAACGTCCTGACTTTC.

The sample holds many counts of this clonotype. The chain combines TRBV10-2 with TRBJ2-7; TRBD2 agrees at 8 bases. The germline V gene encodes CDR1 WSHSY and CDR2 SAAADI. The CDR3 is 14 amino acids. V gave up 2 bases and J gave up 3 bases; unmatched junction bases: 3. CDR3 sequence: CASSEVRGDYEQYF. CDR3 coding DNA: TGCGCCAGCAGTGAGGTGCGGGGGGACTACGAGCAGTACTTC.

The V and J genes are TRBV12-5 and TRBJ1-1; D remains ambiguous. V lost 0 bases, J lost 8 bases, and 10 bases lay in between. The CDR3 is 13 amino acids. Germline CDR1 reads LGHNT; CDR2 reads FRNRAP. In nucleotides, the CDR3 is TGTGCTAGTGGTTTGGTAGTAGGTAGGGAAGCTTTCTTT. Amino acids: CASGLVVGREAFF.

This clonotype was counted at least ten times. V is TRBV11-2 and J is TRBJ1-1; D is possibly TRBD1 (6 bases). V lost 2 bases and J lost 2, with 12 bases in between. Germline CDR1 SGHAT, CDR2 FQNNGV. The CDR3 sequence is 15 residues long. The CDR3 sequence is CASSLRRGANTEAFF. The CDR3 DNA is TGTGCCAGCAGCTTAAGGCGGGGGGCAAACACTGAAGCTTTCTTT.

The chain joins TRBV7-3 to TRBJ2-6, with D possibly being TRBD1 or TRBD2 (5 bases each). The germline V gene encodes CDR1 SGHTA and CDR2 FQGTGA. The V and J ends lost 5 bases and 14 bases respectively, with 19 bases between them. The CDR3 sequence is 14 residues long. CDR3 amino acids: CASSPPSGHWILTF. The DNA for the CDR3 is TGTGCCAGCAGCCCTCCCTCGGGGCACTGGATCCTGACTTTC.

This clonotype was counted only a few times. The CDR3, as DNA: TGTGCCAGCATCCCCCACCAGAGGGGGTTCACAGATACGCAGTATTTT. Translated: CASIPHQRGFTDTQYF. The chain has TRBV28 and TRBJ2-3; possibly TRBD1 for D (6 bases). There are 16 residues in the CDR3. The ends were cut back, 7 bases at V and 2 bases at J, with 19 bases in the middle. CDR1 is MDHEN and CDR2 is SYDVKM in the germline V gene.

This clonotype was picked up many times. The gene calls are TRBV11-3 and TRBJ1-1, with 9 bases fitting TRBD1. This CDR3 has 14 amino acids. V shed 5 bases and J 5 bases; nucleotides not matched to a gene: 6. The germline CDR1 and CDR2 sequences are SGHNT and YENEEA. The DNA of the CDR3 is TGTGCCAGCAGCACCACGACAGGGGGGACTGAAGCTTTCTTT. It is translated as CASSTTTGGTEAFF.

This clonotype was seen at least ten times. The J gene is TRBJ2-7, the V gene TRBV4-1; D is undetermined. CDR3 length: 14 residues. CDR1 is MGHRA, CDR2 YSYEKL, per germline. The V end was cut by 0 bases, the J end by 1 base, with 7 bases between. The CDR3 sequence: CASSQDRRSYEQYF. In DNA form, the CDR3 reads TGCGCCAGCAGCCAAGATCGCAGGTCCTACGAGCAGTACTTC.

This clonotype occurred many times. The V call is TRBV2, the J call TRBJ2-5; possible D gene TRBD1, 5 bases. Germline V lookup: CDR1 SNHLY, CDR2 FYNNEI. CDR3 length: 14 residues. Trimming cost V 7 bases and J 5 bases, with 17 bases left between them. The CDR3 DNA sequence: TGTGCCAGCAAGAAAGCACAGGATTACGAGACCCAGTACTTC. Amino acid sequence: CASKKAQDYETQYF.

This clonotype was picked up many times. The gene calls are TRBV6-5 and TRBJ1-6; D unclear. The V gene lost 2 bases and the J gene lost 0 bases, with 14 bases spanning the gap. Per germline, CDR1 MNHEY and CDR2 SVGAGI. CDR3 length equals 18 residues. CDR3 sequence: CASSYGSPATSYNSPLHF. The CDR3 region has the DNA TGTGCCAGCAGTTACGGCTCCCCCGCAACCTCCTATAATTCACCCCTCCACTTT.

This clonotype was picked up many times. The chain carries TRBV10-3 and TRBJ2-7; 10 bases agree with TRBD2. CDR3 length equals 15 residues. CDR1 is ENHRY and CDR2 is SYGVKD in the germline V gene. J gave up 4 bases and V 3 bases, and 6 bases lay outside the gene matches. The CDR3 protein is CAISDGLAGGYEQYF. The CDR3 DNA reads TGTGCCATCAGTGATGGCTTAGCGGGAGGTTACGAGCAGTACTTC.

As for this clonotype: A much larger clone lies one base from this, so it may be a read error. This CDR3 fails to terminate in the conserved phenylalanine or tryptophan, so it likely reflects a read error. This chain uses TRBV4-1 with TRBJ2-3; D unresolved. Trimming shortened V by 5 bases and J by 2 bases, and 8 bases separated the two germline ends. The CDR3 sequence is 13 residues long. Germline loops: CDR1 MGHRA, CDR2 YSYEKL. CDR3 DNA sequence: TGCGCCAGCAGCTTTGGCACCACAGATACGCAGTATTTA. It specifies CASSFGTTDTQYL.

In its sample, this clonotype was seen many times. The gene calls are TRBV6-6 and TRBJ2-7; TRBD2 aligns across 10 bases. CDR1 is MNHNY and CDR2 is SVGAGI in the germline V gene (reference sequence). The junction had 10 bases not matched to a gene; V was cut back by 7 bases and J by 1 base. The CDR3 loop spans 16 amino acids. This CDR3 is CASTKLAGLTSYEQYF. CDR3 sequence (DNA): TGTGCCAGCACTAAACTAGCGGGGTTGACTTCCTACGAGCAGTACTTC.

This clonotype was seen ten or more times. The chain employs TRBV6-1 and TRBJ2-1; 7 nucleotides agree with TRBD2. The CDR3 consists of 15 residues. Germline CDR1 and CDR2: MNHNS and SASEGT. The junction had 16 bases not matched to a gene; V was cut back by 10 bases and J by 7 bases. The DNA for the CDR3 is TGTGCCATCCCCGGCGGGGGATTAGAGTGGAATGAGCAGTTCTTC. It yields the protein CAIPGGGLEWNEQFF.

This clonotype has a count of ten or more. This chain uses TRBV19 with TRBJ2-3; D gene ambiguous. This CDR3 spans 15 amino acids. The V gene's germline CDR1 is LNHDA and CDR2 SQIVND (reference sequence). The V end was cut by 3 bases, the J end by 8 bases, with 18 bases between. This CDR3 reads CASSIEVAVPGTQYF. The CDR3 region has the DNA TGTGCCAGTAGTATCGAAGTGGCAGTCCCCGGTACGCAGTATTTT.

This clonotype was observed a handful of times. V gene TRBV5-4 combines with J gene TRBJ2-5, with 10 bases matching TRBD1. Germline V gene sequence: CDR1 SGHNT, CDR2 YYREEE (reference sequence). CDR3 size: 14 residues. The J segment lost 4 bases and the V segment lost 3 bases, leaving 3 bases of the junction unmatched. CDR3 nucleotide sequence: TGTGCCAGCAGCTACGACAGGGGGCGAGAGACCCAGTACTTC. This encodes CASSYDRGRETQYF.

CDR3 DNA: TGTGCCAGCAGCTTCGAAGGGGTAAAAGGCTACACCTTC. Translated: CASSFEGVKGYTF. The V call is TRBV5-4, the J call TRBJ1-2; weak D call: TRBD1 (5 bases). Trimming shortened V by 2 bases and J by 8 bases, and 13 bases separated the two germline ends. From germline, CDR1 is SGHNT and CDR2 YYREEE (reference sequence). The CDR3 is 13 residues long.

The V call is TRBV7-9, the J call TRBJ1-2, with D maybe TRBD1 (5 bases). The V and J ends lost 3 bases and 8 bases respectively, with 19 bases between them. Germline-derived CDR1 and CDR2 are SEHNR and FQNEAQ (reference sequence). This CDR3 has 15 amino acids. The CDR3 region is CASSFGAAPASGYTF. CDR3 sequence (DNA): TGTGCCAGCAGCTTTGGGGCAGCACCCGCGTCCGGCTACACCTTC. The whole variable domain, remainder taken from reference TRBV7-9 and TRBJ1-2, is DTGVSQNPRHKITKRGQNVTFRCDPISEHNRLYWYRQTLGQGPEFLTYFQNEAQLEKSRLLSDRFSAERPKGSFSTLEIQRTEQGDSAMYLCASSFGAAPASGYTFGSGTRLTVV.

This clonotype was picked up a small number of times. CDR3 region: CASGRTGVHNEQFF. In DNA, the CDR3 is TGTGCCAGCGGGAGGACAGGAGTACACAATGAGCAGTTCTTC. The V call is TRBV7-3, the J call TRBJ2-1; D is possibly TRBD1 (7 bases). The germline V gene has CDR1 SGHTA and CDR2 FQGTGA. V was shortened by 8 bases and J by 5 bases, with 16 bases between the two germline ends. The CDR3 covers 14 residues.

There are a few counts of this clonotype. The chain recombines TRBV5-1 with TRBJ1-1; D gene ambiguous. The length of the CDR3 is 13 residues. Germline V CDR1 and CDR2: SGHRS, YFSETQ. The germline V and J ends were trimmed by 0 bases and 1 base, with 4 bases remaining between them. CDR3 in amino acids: CASSLGGNTEAFF. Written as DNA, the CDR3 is TGCGCCAGCAGCTTGGGAGGGAACACTGAAGCTTTCTTT.

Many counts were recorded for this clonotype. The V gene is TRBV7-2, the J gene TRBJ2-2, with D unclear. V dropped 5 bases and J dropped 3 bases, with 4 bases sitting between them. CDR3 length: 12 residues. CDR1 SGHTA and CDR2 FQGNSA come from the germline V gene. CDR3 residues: CASSTDTGELFF. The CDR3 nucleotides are TGTGCCAGCAGCACCGACACCGGGGAGCTGTTTTTT.